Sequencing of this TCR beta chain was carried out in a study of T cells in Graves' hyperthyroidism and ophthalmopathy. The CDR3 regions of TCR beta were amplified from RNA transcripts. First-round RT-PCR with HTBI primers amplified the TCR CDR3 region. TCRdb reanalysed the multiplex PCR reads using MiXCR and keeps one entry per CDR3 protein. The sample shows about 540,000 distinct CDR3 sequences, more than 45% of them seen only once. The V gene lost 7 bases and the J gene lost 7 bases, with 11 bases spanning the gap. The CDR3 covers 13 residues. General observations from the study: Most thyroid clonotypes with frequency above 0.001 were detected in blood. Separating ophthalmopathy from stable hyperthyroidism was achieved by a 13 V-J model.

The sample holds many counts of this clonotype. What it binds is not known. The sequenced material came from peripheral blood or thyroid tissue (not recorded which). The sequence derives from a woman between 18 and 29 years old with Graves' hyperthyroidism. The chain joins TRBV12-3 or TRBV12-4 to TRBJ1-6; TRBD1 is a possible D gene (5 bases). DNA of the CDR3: TGTGCCAGCAAGGGGACGGGCAATTCACCCCTCCACTTT. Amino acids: CASKGTGNSPLHF.